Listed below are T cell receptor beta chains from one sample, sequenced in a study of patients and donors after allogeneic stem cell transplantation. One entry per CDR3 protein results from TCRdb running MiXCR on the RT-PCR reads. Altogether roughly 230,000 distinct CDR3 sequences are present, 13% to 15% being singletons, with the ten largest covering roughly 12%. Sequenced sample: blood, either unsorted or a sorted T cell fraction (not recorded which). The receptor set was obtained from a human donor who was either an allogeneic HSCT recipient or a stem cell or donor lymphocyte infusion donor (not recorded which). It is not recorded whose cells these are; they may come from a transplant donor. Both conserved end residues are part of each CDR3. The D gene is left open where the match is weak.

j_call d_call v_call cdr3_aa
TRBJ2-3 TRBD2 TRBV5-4 CASSLGLAGDTQYF
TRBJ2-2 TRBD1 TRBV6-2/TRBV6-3 CASSPRGTGNTGELFF
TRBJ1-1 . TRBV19 CASRTPGQNTEAFF
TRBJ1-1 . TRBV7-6 CASSLDRIMNTEAFF
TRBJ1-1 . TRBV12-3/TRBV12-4 CASSLGLGGTEAFF
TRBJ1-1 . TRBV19 CASSIYGGRNTEAFF
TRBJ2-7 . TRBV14 CASSGGPRLGEQYF
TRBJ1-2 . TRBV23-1 CASRSAANYGYTF
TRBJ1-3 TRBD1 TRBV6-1 CATDGTAALGNTIYF
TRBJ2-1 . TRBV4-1 CASSQVRGNEQFF
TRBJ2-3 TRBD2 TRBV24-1 CATSDHLTSGSNTQYF
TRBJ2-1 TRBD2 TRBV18 CASSPLRSSGTSGGAGEQFF
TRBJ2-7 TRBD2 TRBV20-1 CSARTTSGPLSYEQYF
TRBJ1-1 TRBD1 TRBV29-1 CSVERTGLLVNTEAFF
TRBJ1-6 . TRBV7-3 CASSLKSSHSPLHF
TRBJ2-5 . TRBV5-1 CASSSLRETQYF
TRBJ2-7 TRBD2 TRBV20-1 CSATPRGSWYEQYF
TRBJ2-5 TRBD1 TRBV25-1 CASGLDRVGETQYF